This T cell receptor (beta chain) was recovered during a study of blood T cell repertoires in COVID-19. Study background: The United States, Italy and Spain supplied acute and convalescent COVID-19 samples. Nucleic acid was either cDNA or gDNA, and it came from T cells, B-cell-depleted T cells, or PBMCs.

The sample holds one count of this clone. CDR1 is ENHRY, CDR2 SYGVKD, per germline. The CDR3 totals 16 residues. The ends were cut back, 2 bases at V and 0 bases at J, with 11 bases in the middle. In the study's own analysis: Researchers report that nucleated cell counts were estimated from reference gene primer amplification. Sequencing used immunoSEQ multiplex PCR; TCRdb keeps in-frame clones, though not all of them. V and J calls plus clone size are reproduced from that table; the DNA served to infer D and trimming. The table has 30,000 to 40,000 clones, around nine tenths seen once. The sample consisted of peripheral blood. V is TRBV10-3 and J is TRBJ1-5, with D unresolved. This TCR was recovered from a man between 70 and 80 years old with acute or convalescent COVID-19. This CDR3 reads CAISEGQVYSNQPQHF. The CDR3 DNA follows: TGTGCCATCAGTGAGGGGCAAGTATATAGCAATCAGCCCCAGCATTTT.